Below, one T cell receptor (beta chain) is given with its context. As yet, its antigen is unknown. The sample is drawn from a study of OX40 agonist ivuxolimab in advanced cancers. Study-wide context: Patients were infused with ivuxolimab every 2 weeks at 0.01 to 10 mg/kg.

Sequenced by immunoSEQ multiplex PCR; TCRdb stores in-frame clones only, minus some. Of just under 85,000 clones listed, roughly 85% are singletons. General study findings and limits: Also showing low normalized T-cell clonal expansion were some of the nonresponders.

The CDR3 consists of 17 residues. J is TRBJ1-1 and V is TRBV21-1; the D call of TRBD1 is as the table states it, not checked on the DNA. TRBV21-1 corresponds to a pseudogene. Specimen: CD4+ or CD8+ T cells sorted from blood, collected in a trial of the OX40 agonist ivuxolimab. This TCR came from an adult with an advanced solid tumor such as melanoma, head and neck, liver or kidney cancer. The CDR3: CASICNRDRERWTEAFF. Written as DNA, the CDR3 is TGTGCCAGCATCTGTAACCGGGACAGGGAACGGTGGACTGAAGCTTTCTTT.